The 19 T cell receptor beta chains below were found in one sample sequenced in a study of T cell repertoires in cytomegalovirus infection. For these receptors, no antigen is known. TCRdb redid the calling of the reads with MiXCR, one entry per CDR3 protein. The data show roughly 100,000 distinct CDR3 sequences, around 45% seen once. The sequencing used CD8+ T cells from cultured PBMCs, collected from culture after CMV antigen stimulation. These receptors all come from a human donor in good health (CMV status not recorded). Some clones in this sample may be carry-over from other donors' samples.

Only a few counts were recorded for this clonotype. The CDR3 protein is CASSLKVVGATDTQYF. The CDR3 DNA follows: TGTGCCAGCAGCTTGAAGGTAGTTGGGGCCACAGATACGCAGTATTTT. This chain links TRBV5-6 with TRBJ2-3; D is possibly TRBD1 (5 bases). Germline V gene data show CDR1 as SGHDT and CDR2 as YYEEEE. The CDR3 loop spans 16 amino acids. The V end was cut by 1 base, the J end by 2 bases, with 14 bases between.

V is TRBV19 and J is TRBJ1-1; D remains ambiguous. CDR1 LNHDA and CDR2 SQIVND come from the germline V gene (reference sequence). V lost 10 bases and J 1 base, leaving 7 bases between the germline ends. The CDR3 runs 11 residues. The CDR3: CAIIRNTEAFF. CDR3 bases: TGTGCCATTATCAGGAACACTGAAGCTTTCTTT.

The V call is TRBV28, the J call TRBJ2-1; perhaps TRBD1 as D (6 bases). CDR1 and CDR2 (germline): MDHEN, SYDVKM. The germline V and J ends were trimmed by 10 bases and 14 bases, with 18 bases remaining between them. This CDR3 spans 11 amino acids. The CDR3 protein is CAISQGFLKFF. The CDR3 DNA sequence: TGTGCCATCTCCCAGGGGTTTCTAAAGTTCTTC.

This chain links TRBV4-1 with TRBJ2-3; D is possibly TRBD1 or TRBD2 (5 bases each). Trimming stripped 7 bases from V and 5 bases from J, with 19 bases between. Germline V gene sequence: CDR1 MGHRA, CDR2 YSYEKL. The CDR3 is 15 amino acids. CDR3 residues: CASKPTGTSGDTQYF. In DNA, the CDR3 is TGCGCCAGCAAGCCTACCGGGACGTCAGGAGATACGCAGTATTTT.

The chain has TRBV28 and TRBJ2-1; perhaps TRBD1 as D (5 bases). Trimming cost V 5 bases and J 5 bases, with 16 bases left between them. Per germline, CDR1 MDHEN and CDR2 SYDVKM. The CDR3 covers 15 residues. CDR3 nucleotides: TGTGCCAGCAGTCACCGTTTCCGACAGAACAATGAGCAGTTCTTC. Translated, it gives CASSHRFRQNNEQFF.

The gene calls are TRBV7-9 and TRBJ2-7; D is undetermined. CDR3 length equals 13 residues. V lost 6 bases and J 5 bases, leaving 14 bases between the germline ends. Looked up from germline, CDR1 is SEHNR and CDR2 is FQNEAQ (reference sequence). The CDR3 nucleotides are TGTGCCAGCAGGTCCCCCACACGAAACGAGCAGTACTTC. Protein sequence: CASRSPTRNEQYF.

This chain uses TRBV7-9 with TRBJ2-7, with D possibly being TRBD1 (6 bases). V gave up 1 base and J gave up 5 bases, with 12 bases separating them. Looked up from germline, CDR1 is SEHNR and CDR2 is FQNEAQ (reference sequence). CDR3 length equals 14 residues. The CDR3 loop reads CASSLVAGDDEQYF. CDR3 coding DNA: TGTGCCAGCAGCTTAGTGGCAGGGGACGACGAGCAGTACTTC.

On this clonotype: At one end the junction does not follow the germline gene, possibly because of a read error. CDR3 bases: TGTGCCAGCAGTTACTCGGCTGACCTCTACACCGAAGCTTTCTTT. It yields the protein CASSYSADLYTEAFF. J is TRBJ1-1 and V is TRBV6-6; D gene unclear. This CDR3 has 15 amino acids. CDR1 is MNHNY and CDR2 is SVGAGI in the germline V gene (reference sequence).

The rearrangement links TRBV27 to TRBJ1-2; tentatively, D is TRBD1 (6 bases). Germline loops: CDR1 MNHEY, CDR2 SMNVEV (reference sequence). V lost 4 bases and J 3 bases, leaving 15 bases between the germline ends. The CDR3 covers 15 residues. The CDR3 loop is CASSYGHPGDYGYTF. CDR3 nucleotide sequence: TGTGCCAGCAGTTACGGACACCCAGGGGACTATGGCTACACCTTC.

This rearrangement joins TRBV7-6 to TRBJ2-2, with D perhaps matching TRBD1 (5 bases). The CDR3 has 13 amino acids. The V end was cut by 5 bases, the J end by 4 bases, with 8 bases between. The germline V gene encodes CDR1 SGHVS and CDR2 FNYEAQ. This CDR3 is CASSTDSTGELFF. In DNA, the CDR3 is TGTGCCAGCAGCACAGACAGCACCGGGGAGCTGTTTTTT.

The chain uses TRBV11-1 and TRBJ2-5; TRBD1 aligns across 9 bases. J gave up 5 bases and V 4 bases, and 8 bases lay outside the gene matches. The germline CDR1 and CDR2 sequences are SGHAT and FQDESV (reference sequence). This CDR3 has 15 residues. The CDR3 nucleotides are TGTGCCAGCAGCTCCTCGACAGGGGGGGAGGAGACCCAGTACTTC. Amino acid sequence: CASSSSTGGEETQYF.

At least ten counts were recorded for this clonotype. The chain joins TRBV12-3 or TRBV12-4 to TRBJ1-2; possible D gene TRBD1, 6 bases. V was trimmed by 2 bases and J by 3 bases, leaving 19 bases between them. The CDR3 consists of 17 residues. CDR3 DNA: TGTGCCAGCAGTTTATCGGCAGGGGTGGCAATTGACTATGGCTACACCTTC. Amino acid sequence: CASSLSAGVAIDYGYTF.

There are a few counts of this clonotype. CDR3 in amino acids: CASSQDWPGSNQPQHF. The CDR3 DNA reads TGCGCCAGCAGCCAAGATTGGCCAGGGTCCAATCAGCCCCAGCATTTT. V is TRBV4-1 and J is TRBJ1-5; possibly TRBD1 for D (5 bases). CDR3 length: 16 amino acids. V was clipped by 0 bases and J by 3 bases, with 12 bases between them. Germline assignment: CDR1 MGHRA and CDR2 YSYEKL.

This chain connects TRBV7-9 to TRBJ2-7; unclear D gene. Germline CDR1 and CDR2: SEHNR and FQNEAQ (reference sequence). V gave up 5 bases and J gave up 4 bases, with 9 bases separating them. This CDR3 is 12 amino acids long. CDR3 bases: TGTGCCAGCAGCCAAGATTATTACGAGCAGTACTTC. As protein: CASSQDYYEQYF.

This clonotype was found a few times. This chain connects TRBV6-2 or TRBV6-3 to TRBJ2-7; 8 nucleotides line up with TRBD1. Trimming cost V 2 bases and J 3 bases; bases outside gene matches: 6. The CDR3 contains 15 residues. Germline V gene lookup returns CDR1 MNHEY and CDR2 SVGEGT. DNA of the CDR3: TGTGCCAGCAGTTACCTGACAGGGGTGGACTACGAGCAGTACTTC. Protein product: CASSYLTGVDYEQYF.

This clonotype appeared a few times. The V gene is TRBV7-6, the J gene TRBJ2-2; D call uncertain. This CDR3 contains 14 residues. Germline V gene lookup returns CDR1 SGHVS and CDR2 FNYEAQ. The V end lost 6 bases, the J end lost 1 base, and 9 bases lay between the germline ends. The CDR3: CASRPPENTGELFF. The CDR3 DNA reads as TGTGCCAGCAGACCGCCCGAGAACACCGGGGAGCTGTTTTTT.

In its sample, this clonotype was seen a few times. The gene calls are TRBV5-4 and TRBJ2-7, with 11 positions matching TRBD1. CDR3 length: 15 residues. Trimming removed 4 bases from V and 5 bases from J; junction bases left unmatched: 8. From germline, CDR1 is SGHNT and CDR2 YYREEE (reference sequence). The CDR3 region is CASSLWDRGIDEQYF. CDR3 in DNA: TGTGCCAGCAGCCTATGGGACAGGGGGATAGACGAGCAGTACTTC.

A few counts support this clonotype. The J gene is TRBJ1-1, the V gene TRBV12-3 or TRBV12-4; D might be TRBD1 (6 bases). The CDR3 runs 14 residues. Trimming cost V 5 bases and J 1 base, with 11 bases left between them. CDR3: CASSTAGQNTEAFF. CDR3 nucleotide sequence: TGTGCCAGCAGTACCGCGGGACAGAACACTGAAGCTTTCTTT.

The V gene is TRBV14, the J gene TRBJ1-2, with D unresolved. The CDR3 has 15 residues. Germline V gene data show CDR1 as SGHDN and CDR2 as FVKESK. V lost 1 base and J 8 bases, leaving 17 bases between the germline ends. In DNA, the CDR3 is TGTGCCAGCAGCCAAGCTTTGCACCCCGCGGAGGGCTACACCTTC. Its protein product is CASSQALHPAEGYTF.